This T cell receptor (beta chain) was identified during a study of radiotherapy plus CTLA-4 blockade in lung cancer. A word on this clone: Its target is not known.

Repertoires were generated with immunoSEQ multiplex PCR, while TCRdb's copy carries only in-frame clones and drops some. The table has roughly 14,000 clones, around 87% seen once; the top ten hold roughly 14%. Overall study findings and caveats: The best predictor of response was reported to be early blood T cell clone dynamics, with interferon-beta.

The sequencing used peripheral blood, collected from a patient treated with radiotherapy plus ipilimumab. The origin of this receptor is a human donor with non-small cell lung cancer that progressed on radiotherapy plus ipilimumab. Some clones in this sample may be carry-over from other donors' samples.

CDR3 in amino acids: CASSAYPGGENYGYTF. CDR3 DNA: TGTGCCAGCAGTGCATATCCAGGGGGTGAAAACTATGGCTACACCTTC. The chain recombines TRBV2 with TRBJ1-2; 7 nucleotides line up with TRBD1. There are 16 residues in the CDR3. Germline CDR1 is SNHLY and CDR2 is FYNNEI. V shed 4 bases and J 2 bases; nucleotides not matched to a gene: 10.